This T cell receptor beta chain was sequenced during a study of Ad26.COV2.S vaccination and SARS-CoV-2 variants. CDR3 length equals 13 residues. Germline CDR1 is ENHRY and CDR2 is SYGVKD. Deletions cut 9 bases from V and 5 bases from J, with 11 bases between. This table comes from immunoSEQ multiplex PCR, and its TCRdb copy is limited to in-frame clones, with some not included. Among about 320,000 clones, over 80% were seen once, and the ten largest hold 2.1%. Noted treatment: around 19 received Ad26.COV2.S at low or high dose, single or two shots; several received placebo; per-sample allocation not given. The samples were gathered on day 63 after the first injection of vaccine or placebo.

This sample comprised peripheral blood, obtained in a trial of Ad26.COV2.S vaccine versus placebo. The origin of this receptor is a person aged 18-60 years who received the Ad26.COV2.S COVID-19 vaccine or a placebo. The chain employs TRBV10-3 and TRBJ1-6; possible D gene TRBD1, 6 bases. The CDR3 nucleotides read TGTGCCATAGGGGGAATCAATAATTCACCCCTCCACTTT. This gives the protein CAIGGINNSPLHF.